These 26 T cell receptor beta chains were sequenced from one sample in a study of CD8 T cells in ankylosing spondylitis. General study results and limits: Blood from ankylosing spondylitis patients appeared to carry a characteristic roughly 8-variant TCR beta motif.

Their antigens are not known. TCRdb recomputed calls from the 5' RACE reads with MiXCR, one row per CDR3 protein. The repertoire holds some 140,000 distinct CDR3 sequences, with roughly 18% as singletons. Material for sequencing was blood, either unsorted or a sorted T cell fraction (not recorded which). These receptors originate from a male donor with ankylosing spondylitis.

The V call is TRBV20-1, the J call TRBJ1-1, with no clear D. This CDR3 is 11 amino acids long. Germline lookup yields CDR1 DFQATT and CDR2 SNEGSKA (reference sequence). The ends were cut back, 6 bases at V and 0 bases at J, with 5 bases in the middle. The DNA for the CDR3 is TGCAGTGCGTACATGAACACTGAAGCTTTCTTT. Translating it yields CSAYMNTEAFF.

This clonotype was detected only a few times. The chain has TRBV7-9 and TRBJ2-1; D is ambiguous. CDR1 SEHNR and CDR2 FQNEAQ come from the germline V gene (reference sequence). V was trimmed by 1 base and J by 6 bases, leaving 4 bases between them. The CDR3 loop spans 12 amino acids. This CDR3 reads CASSLEGNEQFF. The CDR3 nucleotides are TGTGCCAGCAGCTTAGAGGGCAATGAGCAGTTCTTC.

CDR3 nucleotides: TGTGCCAGCAGCAGGACAGAGAAAGAGACCCAGTACTTC. It specifies CASSRTEKETQYF. This chain uses TRBV7-3 with TRBJ2-5; D might be TRBD1 (6 bases). This CDR3 has 13 amino acids. Germline CDR1 is SGHTA and CDR2 is FQGTGA. Trimming took off 5 bases at V and 3 bases at J, with 10 bases between the two ends. The whole variable domain, filled in from reference TRBV7-3 and TRBJ2-5, reads GAGVSQTPSNKVTEKGKYVELRCDPISGHTALYWYRQSLGQGPEFLIYFQGTGAADDSGLPNDRFFAVRPEGSVSTLKIQRTERGDSAVYLCASSRTEKETQYFGPGTRLLVL.

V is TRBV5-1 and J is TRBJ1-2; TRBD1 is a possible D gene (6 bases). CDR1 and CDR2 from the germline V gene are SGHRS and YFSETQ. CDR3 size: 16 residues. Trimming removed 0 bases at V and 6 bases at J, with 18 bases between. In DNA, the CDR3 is TGCGCCAGCAGCTTGGCCGGCAGGGGCGATGTCGATGGCTACACCTTC. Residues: CASSLAGRGDVDGYTF.

In DNA, the CDR3 is TGTGCCAGCAGCCCGTTCGGGACAGGGCACACCATATATTTT. Its protein is CASSPFGTGHTIYF. The chain employs TRBV27 and TRBJ1-3, with 9 bases matching TRBD1. V lost 6 bases to trimming and J lost 8 bases; unmatched junction nucleotides: 8. The CDR3 loop spans 14 amino acids. The germline V gene has CDR1 MNHEY and CDR2 SMNVEV (reference sequence).

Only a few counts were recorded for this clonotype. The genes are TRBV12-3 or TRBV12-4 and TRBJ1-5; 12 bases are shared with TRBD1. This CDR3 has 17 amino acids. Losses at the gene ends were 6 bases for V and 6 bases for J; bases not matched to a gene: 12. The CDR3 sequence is CASSWGQGAVLGQPQHF. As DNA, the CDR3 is TGTGCCAGCAGCTGGGGACAGGGGGCCGTTTTGGGTCAGCCCCAGCATTTT.

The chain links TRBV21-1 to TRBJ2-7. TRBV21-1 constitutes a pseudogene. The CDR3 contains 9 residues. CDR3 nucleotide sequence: TGTGCCAGCAGCAAAGGGCTAGACTTC. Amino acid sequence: CASSKGLDF.

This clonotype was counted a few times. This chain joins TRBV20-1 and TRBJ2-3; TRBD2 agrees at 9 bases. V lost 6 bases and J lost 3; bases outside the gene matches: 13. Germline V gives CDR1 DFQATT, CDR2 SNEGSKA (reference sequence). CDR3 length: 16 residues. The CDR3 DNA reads TGCAGTGCACCCGATGGGAAGCGGGAGGTAACAGATACGCAGTATTTT. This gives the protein CSAPDGKREVTDTQYF.

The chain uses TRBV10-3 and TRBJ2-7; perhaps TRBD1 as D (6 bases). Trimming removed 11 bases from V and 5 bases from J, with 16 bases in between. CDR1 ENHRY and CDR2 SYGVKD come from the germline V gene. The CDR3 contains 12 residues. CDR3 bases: TGTGCCTATGCCCCAGGGGTCCACGAGCAGTACTTC. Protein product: CAYAPGVHEQYF.

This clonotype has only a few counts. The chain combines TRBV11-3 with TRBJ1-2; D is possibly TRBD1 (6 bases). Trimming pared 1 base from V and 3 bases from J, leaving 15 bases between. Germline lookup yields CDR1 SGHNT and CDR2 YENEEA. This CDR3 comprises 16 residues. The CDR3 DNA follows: TGTGCCAGCAGCTTAGTGCGGGGGCTTGTGGACTATGGCTACACCTTC. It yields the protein CASSLVRGLVDYGYTF.

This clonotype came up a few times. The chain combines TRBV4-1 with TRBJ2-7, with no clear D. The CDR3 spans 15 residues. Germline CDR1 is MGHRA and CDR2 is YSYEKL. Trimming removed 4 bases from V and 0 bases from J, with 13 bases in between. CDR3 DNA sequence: TGCGCCAGCAGCCTCGGACGCGGTACCTCCTACGAGCAGTACTTC. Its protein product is CASSLGRGTSYEQYF.

CDR3 sequence reads: CASSQDWENEQFF. The CDR3 DNA sequence: TGTGCCAGCAGCCAAGATTGGGAAAATGAGCAGTTCTTC. V and J are TRBV4-2 and TRBJ2-1; no clear D gene. This CDR3 comprises 13 residues. Trimming removed 0 bases at V and 7 bases at J, with 7 bases between. Germline V lookup: CDR1 LGHNA, CDR2 YNFKEQ.

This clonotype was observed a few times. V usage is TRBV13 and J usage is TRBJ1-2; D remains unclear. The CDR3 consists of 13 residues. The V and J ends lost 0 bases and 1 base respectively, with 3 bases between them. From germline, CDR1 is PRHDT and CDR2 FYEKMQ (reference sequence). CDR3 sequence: CASSLGYNYGYTF. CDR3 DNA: TGTGCCAGCAGCTTAGGGTATAACTATGGCTACACCTTC. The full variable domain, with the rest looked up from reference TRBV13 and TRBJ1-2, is AAGVIQSPRHLIKEKRETATLKCYPIPRHDTVYWYQQGPGQDPQFLISFYEKMQSDKGSIPDRFSAQQFSDYHSELNMSSLELGDSALYFCASSLGYNYGYTFGSGTRLTVV.

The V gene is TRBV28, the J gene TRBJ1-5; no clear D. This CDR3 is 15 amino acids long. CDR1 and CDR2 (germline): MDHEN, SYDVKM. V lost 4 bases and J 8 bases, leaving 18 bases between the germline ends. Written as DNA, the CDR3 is TGTGCCAGCAGTTCCTCTGAAGAATCACAAGAGCCCCAGCATTTT. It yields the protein CASSSSEESQEPQHF.

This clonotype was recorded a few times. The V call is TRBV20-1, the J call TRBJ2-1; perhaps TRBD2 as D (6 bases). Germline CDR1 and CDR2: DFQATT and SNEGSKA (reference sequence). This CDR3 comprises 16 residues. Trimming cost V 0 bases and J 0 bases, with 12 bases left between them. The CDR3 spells CSARDALALSYNEQFF. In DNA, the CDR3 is TGCAGTGCTAGAGATGCTCTAGCGCTCTCCTACAATGAGCAGTTCTTC.

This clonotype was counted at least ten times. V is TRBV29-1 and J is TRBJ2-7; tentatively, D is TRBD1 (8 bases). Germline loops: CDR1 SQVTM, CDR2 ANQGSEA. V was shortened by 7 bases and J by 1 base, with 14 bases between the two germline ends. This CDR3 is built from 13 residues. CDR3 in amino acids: CSATGGASYEQYF. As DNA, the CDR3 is TGCAGCGCCACAGGGGGGGCGTCCTACGAGCAGTACTTC.

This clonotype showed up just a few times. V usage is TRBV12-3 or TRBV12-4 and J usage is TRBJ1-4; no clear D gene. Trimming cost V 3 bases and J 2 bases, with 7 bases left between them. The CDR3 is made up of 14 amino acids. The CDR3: CASSFRSTNEKLFF. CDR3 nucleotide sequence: TGTGCCAGCAGTTTCCGGTCGACTAATGAAAAACTGTTTTTT.

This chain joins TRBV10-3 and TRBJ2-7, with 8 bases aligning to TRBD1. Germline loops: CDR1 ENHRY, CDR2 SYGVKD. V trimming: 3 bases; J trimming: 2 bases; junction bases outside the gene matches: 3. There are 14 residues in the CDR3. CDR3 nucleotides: TGTGCCATCAGTGACGTGGACAGGGCCTACGAGCAGTACTTC. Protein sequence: CAISDVDRAYEQYF.

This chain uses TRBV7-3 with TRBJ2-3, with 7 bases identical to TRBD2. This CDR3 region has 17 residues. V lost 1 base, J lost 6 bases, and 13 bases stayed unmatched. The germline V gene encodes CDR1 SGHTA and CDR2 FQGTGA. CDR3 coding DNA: TGTGCCAGCAGCTTAAGCCGAAGGGGCGGGAGTTCGGATACGCAGTATTTT. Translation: CASSLSRRGGSSDTQYF.

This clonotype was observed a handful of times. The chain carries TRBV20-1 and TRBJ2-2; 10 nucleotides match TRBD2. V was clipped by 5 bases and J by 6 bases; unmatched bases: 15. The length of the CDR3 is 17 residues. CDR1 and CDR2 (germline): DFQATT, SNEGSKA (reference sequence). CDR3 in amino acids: CSASSGSPKRVAGELFF. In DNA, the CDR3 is TGCAGTGCTTCTAGCGGGAGCCCCAAAAGGGTTGCCGGGGAGCTGTTTTTT.

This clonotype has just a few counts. CDR3 bases: TGTGCCACCAGCAGAGTGTCGGGCTCTGGGGCCAACGTCCTGACTTTC. As protein: CATSRVSGSGANVLTF. The rearrangement uses TRBV15 and TRBJ2-6; D not certain. With 1 base removed from V and 0 bases from J, the gap between germline ends came to 7 bases. The germline V gene encodes CDR1 LNHNV and CDR2 YYDKDF (reference sequence). This CDR3 is 16 amino acids long. The entire variable domain, with the rest obtained from reference TRBV15 and TRBJ2-6, is as follows: DAMVIQNPRYQVTQFGKPVTLSCSQTLNHNVMYWYQQKSSQAPKLLFHYYDKDFNNEADTPDNFQSRRPNTSFCFLDIRSPGLGDTAMYLCATSRVSGSGANVLTFGAGSRLTVL.

CDR3 amino acids: CASSQRQGGSYEQYF. The CDR3 coding sequence is TGCGCCAGCAGCCAAAGGCAGGGGGGCTCCTACGAGCAGTACTTC. The J gene is TRBJ2-7, the V gene TRBV4-1, with a weak D call TRBD1 (7 bases). Germline V CDR1 and CDR2: MGHRA, YSYEKL. The V and J ends lost 2 bases and 0 bases respectively, with 11 bases between them. The CDR3 has 15 amino acids.

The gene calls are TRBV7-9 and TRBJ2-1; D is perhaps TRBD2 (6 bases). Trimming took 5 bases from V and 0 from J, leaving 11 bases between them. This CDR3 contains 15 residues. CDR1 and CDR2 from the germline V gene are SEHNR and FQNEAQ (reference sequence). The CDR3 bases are TGTGCCAGCAGCAGGGTGGACTACTCCTACAATGAGCAGTTCTTC. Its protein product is CASSRVDYSYNEQFF. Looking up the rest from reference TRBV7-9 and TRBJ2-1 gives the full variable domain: DTGVSQNPRHKITKRGQNVTFRCDPISEHNRLYWYRQTLGQGPEFLTYFQNEAQLEKSRLLSDRFSAERPKGSFSTLEIQRTEQGDSAMYLCASSRVDYSYNEQFFGPGTRLTVL.

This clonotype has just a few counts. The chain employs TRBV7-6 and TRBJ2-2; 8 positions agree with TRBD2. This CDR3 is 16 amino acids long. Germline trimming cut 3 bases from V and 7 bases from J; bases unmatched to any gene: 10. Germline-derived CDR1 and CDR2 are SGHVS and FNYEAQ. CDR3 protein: CASSFGTRGGGGELFF. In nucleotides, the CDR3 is TGTGCCAGCAGCTTTGGGACTAGGGGAGGAGGCGGGGAGCTGTTTTTT.

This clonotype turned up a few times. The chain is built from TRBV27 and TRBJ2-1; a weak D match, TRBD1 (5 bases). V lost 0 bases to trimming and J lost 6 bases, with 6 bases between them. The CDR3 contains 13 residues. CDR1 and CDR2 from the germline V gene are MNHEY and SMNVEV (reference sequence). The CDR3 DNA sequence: TGTGCCAGCAGTTTATCGGGGCTCAATGAGCAGTTCTTC. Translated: CASSLSGLNEQFF.

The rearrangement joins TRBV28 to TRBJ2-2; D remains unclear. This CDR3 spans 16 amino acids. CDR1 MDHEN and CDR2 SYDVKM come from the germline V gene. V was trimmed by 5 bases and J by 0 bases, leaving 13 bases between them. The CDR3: CASSPQWVANTGELFF. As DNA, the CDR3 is TGTGCCAGCAGTCCACAATGGGTAGCGAACACCGGGGAGCTGTTTTTT.